One sample yielded the 25 T cell receptor beta chains listed below, sequenced in a study of CD8 T cells in ankylosing spondylitis. Each CDR3 protein gets one entry after TCRdb re-called the 5' RACE reads with MiXCR. The sample records about 180,000 distinct CDR3 sequences, approximately 9.9% being singletons. Sequences were obtained from blood, either unsorted or a sorted T cell fraction (not recorded which). All receptors derive from a female donor with ankylosing spondylitis or in good health (not recorded which).

About this clonotype: A much larger clone differs by one base, so this may be a read error. The chain employs TRBV20-1 and TRBJ2-7; TRBD2 matches 12 bases. The length of the CDR3 is 13 residues. Looked up from germline, CDR1 is DFQATT and CDR2 is SNEGSKA (reference sequence). Unmatched junction bases numbered 4, after V lost 2 bases and J lost 8 bases. The CDR3 DNA is TGCAGTGCTAGAACTAGCGGGAGGAACAAGCAGTACTTC. Encoded protein: CSARTSGRNKQYF.

This clonotype has ten or more counts. A junction boundary mismatches the germline segment, possibly from a read error. The chain has TRBV12-3 or TRBV12-4 and TRBJ2-1; D uncertain. The CDR3 runs 11 residues. As DNA, the CDR3 is TGTGCCAGCAGTTTAGGCCTGGGCCGTCTCTTC. Residues: CASSLGLGRLF.

The chain combines TRBV30 with TRBJ2-1; D gene unclear. V was cut by 2 bases and J by 10 bases, with 12 bases left in between. Germline CDR1 is GTSNPN and CDR2 is SVGIG (reference sequence). The CDR3 is 12 amino acids. CDR3 region: CAWSIGVGEQFF. The CDR3 coding sequence is TGTGCCTGGAGTATAGGAGTAGGGGAGCAGTTCTTC.

The chain carries TRBV6-2 or TRBV6-3 and TRBJ1-2; no definite D call. Germline assignment: CDR1 MNHEY and CDR2 SVGEGT. The CDR3 covers 12 residues. V was shortened by 7 bases and J by 8 bases, with 14 bases between the two germline ends. The CDR3 DNA reads as TGTGCCAGCACGGCAGGAGAGGACGGCTACACCTTC. Translation: CASTAGEDGYTF.

For the CDR3, the DNA is TGTGCCAGCAGTGTGACAGGCCCCTCCTACGAGCAGTACTTC. This encodes CASSVTGPSYEQYF. The J gene is TRBJ2-7, the V gene TRBV27; the D gene is possibly TRBD1 (6 bases). Between the trimmed V and J ends, which lost 5 bases and 0 bases, there was a span of 11 bases. Germline V CDR1 and CDR2: MNHEY, SMNVEV (reference sequence). The CDR3 is made up of 14 amino acids.

This clonotype turned up a few times. This sequence joins TRBV2 and TRBJ1-1, with D maybe TRBD1 (5 bases). The CDR3 is made up of 13 amino acids. Germline lookup yields CDR1 SNHLY and CDR2 FYNNEI. The V end was cut by 8 bases, the J end by 0 bases, with 10 bases between. The DNA for the CDR3 is TGTGCCAGCTCTTCGACAGTGAACACTGAAGCTTTCTTT. Encoded protein: CASSSTVNTEAFF. Looking up the rest from reference TRBV2 and TRBJ1-1 gives the full variable domain: EPEVTQTPSHQVTQMGQEVILRCVPISNHLYFYWYRQILGQKVEFLVSFYNNEISEKSEIFDDQFSVERPDGSNFTLKIRSTKLEDSAMYFCASSSTVNTEAFFGQGTRLTVV.

This clonotype has only a few counts. The chain couples TRBV6-5 to TRBJ1-1; the match to TRBD1 covers 10 bases. Germline values: CDR1 MNHEY, CDR2 SVGAGI. The V segment lost 0 bases and the J segment 8 bases; nucleotides outside the gene matches: 0. The CDR3 totals 13 residues. The CDR3 region has the DNA TGTGCCAGCAGTTACTCGGGACAGGGGGAAGCTTTCTTT. This translates into CASSYSGQGEAFF.

The rearrangement uses TRBV6-1 and TRBJ2-7; D gene uncertain. The V gene's germline CDR1 is MNHNS and CDR2 SASEGT. V was pared by 5 bases and J by 3 bases, with 20 bases between. CDR3 length equals 16 residues. The CDR3 is CASSPPKPAGYYEQYF. The CDR3 region has the DNA TGTGCCAGCAGTCCTCCAAAACCGGCCGGATACTACGAGCAGTACTTC.

As for this clonotype: The junction departs from the called germline gene at one end, perhaps through a read error. This sequence joins TRBV7-9 and TRBJ2-5; 11 bases match TRBD2. From germline, CDR1 is SEHNR and CDR2 FQNEAQ (reference sequence). This CDR3 contains 16 residues. CDR3 DNA sequence: TGTGCCAGTGCTTGGTTACTAGCGGGAGCCCAAGAGTCCCAGTACTTC. It yields the protein CASAWLLAGAQESQYF. The complete variable domain, with remaining parts taken from reference TRBV7-9 and TRBJ2-5, reads DTGVSQNPRHKITKRGQNVTFRCDPISEHNRLYWYRQTLGQGPEFLTYFQNEAQLEKSRLLSDRFSAERPKGSFSTLEIQRTEQGDSAMYLCASAWLLAGAQESQYFGPGTRLLVL.

The chain joins TRBV5-6 to TRBJ2-5; D is ambiguous. CDR1 SGHDT and CDR2 YYEEEE come from the germline V gene. V lost 0 bases to trimming and J lost 1 base, with 10 bases between them. The CDR3 runs to 15 residues. CDR3 protein: CASSLAVGSQETQYF. CDR3 DNA sequence: TGTGCCAGCAGCTTGGCGGTCGGTTCCCAAGAGACCCAGTACTTC.

This clonotype was seen a few times. The chain is built from TRBV29-1 and TRBJ2-1; D possibly corresponds to TRBD2 (6 bases). Looked up from germline, CDR1 is SQVTM and CDR2 is ANQGSEA. Trimming took 1 base from V and 1 from J, leaving 17 bases between them. This CDR3 has 17 residues. This chain's CDR3 is CSVEANLGTESYNEQFF. CDR3 nucleotides: TGCAGCGTTGAAGCCAACTTGGGGACTGAGTCCTACAATGAGCAGTTCTTC.

This clonotype was counted only a few times. V and J are TRBV28 and TRBJ2-7; D remains ambiguous. The CDR3 contains 11 residues. V gave up 6 bases and J gave up 4 bases, with 7 bases separating them. Germline-derived CDR1 and CDR2 are MDHEN and SYDVKM. CDR3 residues: CASRQDYEQYF. CDR3 DNA: TGTGCCAGCAGGCAAGATTACGAGCAGTACTTC.

This clonotype appeared a few times. This chain connects TRBV7-2 to TRBJ2-5; D not certain. The CDR3 loop spans 11 amino acids. Germline V CDR1 and CDR2: SGHTA, FQGNSA. V was cut by 7 bases and J by 4 bases, with 7 bases left in between. The CDR3 region is CASIRRETQYF. CDR3 DNA sequence: TGTGCCAGCATTAGGAGAGAGACCCAGTACTTC.

This clonotype was observed a handful of times. The chain is built from TRBV20-1 and TRBJ2-1; no reliable D call. Per germline, CDR1 DFQATT and CDR2 SNEGSKA (reference sequence). This CDR3 is built from 10 residues. V lost 5 bases and J 10 bases, leaving 9 bases between the germline ends. CDR3 nucleotides: TGCAGTGCTCTCGACACGGAGCAGTTCTTC. Amino acids: CSALDTEQFF.

This clonotype was detected many times. This sequence joins TRBV9 and TRBJ2-1, with 14 nucleotides matching TRBD2. The CDR3 extends over 16 amino acids. The V and J ends lost 4 bases and 7 bases, in that order; junction bases with no gene match: 7. Germline CDR1 SGDLS, CDR2 YYNGEE. CDR3 sequence (DNA): TGTGCCAGCAGCACCGACGGGACTAGCGGGAGTAATGAGCAGTTCTTC. Its protein is CASSTDGTSGSNEQFF. Full variable domain (rest looked up from reference TRBV9 and TRBJ2-1): DSGVTQTPKHLITATGQRVTLRCSPRSGDLSVYWYQQSLDQGLQFLIQYYNGEERAKGNILERFSAQQFPDLHSELNLSSLELGDSALYFCASSTDGTSGSNEQFFGPGTRLTVL.

The chain couples TRBV11-2 to TRBJ2-3, with TRBD1 matching over 9 bases. Losses at the gene ends were 5 bases for V and 3 bases for J; bases not matched to a gene: 6. Germline assignment: CDR1 SGHAT and CDR2 FQNNGV. This CDR3 is 15 amino acids long. CDR3 DNA: TGTGCCAGCAGCGACTCCGGGACAGGGACAGATACGCAGTATTTT. Translation gives CASSDSGTGTDTQYF.

The rearrangement joins TRBV11-3 to TRBJ2-3, with TRBD2 as a possible D gene (6 bases). The CDR3 contains 16 residues. V was pared by 5 bases and J by 2 bases, with 17 bases between. Germline values: CDR1 SGHNT, CDR2 YENEEA. As DNA, the CDR3 is TGTGCCAGCAGCCCCTGGGGGGAACTAAACACAGATACGCAGTATTTT. It specifies CASSPWGELNTDTQYF.

This clonotype was observed many times. V usage is TRBV5-1 and J usage is TRBJ2-7; D is ambiguous. Trimming shortened V by 0 bases and J by 7 bases, and 14 bases separated the two germline ends. The CDR3 length is 14 residues. Germline V lookup: CDR1 SGHRS, CDR2 YFSETQ. This CDR3 is CASSLDWGQWEQYF. The CDR3 DNA reads TGCGCCAGCAGCTTGGATTGGGGTCAGTGGGAGCAGTACTTC.

This clonotype was seen more than once but under ten times. The J gene is TRBJ2-7, the V gene TRBV5-5; 9 bases line up with TRBD2. V was clipped by 4 bases and J by 5 bases; unmatched bases: 7. This CDR3 region has 14 residues. The germline V gene has CDR1 SGHKS and CDR2 YYEKEE (reference sequence). The CDR3 nucleotides are TGTGCCAGCAGCCCCGGGACTAGCCCACACGAGCAGTACTTC. It codes for CASSPGTSPHEQYF.

Worth noting for this clonotype: An end of the junction does not agree with germline; a read error may underlie this. CDR3 in amino acids: CASILGDRDNQPQHF. CDR3 bases: TGTGCCAGCATCTTAGGCGACAGGGACAATCAGCCCCAGCATTTT. V is TRBV7-2 and J is TRBJ1-5, with TRBD1 matching 7 bases. From germline, CDR1 is SGHTA and CDR2 FQGNSA. This CDR3 comprises 15 residues. The full variable domain, rest sourced from reference TRBV7-2 and TRBJ1-5, is GAGVSQSPSNKVTEKGKDVELRCDPISGHTALYWYRQSLGQGLEFLIYFQGNSAPDKSGLPSDRFSAERTGGSVSTLTIQRTQQEDSAVYLCASILGDRDNQPQHFGDGTRLSIL.

This chain connects TRBV6-5 to TRBJ2-4; D tentatively fits TRBD1 or TRBD2 (5 bases each). This CDR3 region has 16 residues. The V gene lost 0 bases and the J gene lost 8 bases, with 17 bases spanning the gap. CDR1 is MNHEY, CDR2 SVGAGI, per germline. Written as DNA, the CDR3 is TGTGCCAGCAGTTACTCTCGGGACCCCATTAAGGACATTCAGTACTTC. Protein product: CASSYSRDPIKDIQYF.

This chain links TRBV12-3 or TRBV12-4 with TRBJ2-1, with D perhaps being TRBD1 or TRBD2 (6 bases each). V was pared by 5 bases and J by 9 bases, with 17 bases between. CDR3 length: 14 amino acids. CDR3 residues: CASSTHLGGVEQFF. CDR3 DNA: TGTGCCAGCAGTACACACTTGGGGGGCGTTGAGCAGTTCTTC.

The chain uses TRBV6-2 or TRBV6-3 and TRBJ2-1; D remains ambiguous. The V gene lost 7 bases and the J gene lost 0 bases, with 7 bases spanning the gap. This CDR3 spans 13 amino acids. Germline V gene lookup returns CDR1 MNHEY and CDR2 SVGEGT. The CDR3 loop reads CASKTYSYNEQFF. The DNA for the CDR3 is TGTGCCAGCAAGACGTACTCCTACAATGAGCAGTTCTTC.

This clonotype has more than one count but fewer than ten. The gene calls are TRBV9 and TRBJ1-1, with D tentatively TRBD1 (5 bases). The CDR3 runs to 14 residues. Trimming took 0 bases from V and 5 from J, leaving 11 bases between them. The V gene's germline CDR1 is SGDLS and CDR2 YYNGEE. The CDR3 bases are TGTGCCAGCAGCGTAGTTCCCCGGGGGACTGAAGCTTTCTTT. The encoded protein is CASSVVPRGTEAFF.

The chain employs TRBV3-1 and TRBJ2-5; TRBD2 agrees at 7 bases. The CDR3 runs to 16 residues. Looked up from germline, CDR1 is LGHDT and CDR2 is YNNKEL (reference sequence). The V segment lost 4 bases and the J segment 5 bases; nucleotides outside the gene matches: 13. The CDR3 nucleotides are TGTGCCAGCAGCCTACCTTGGGGGGGAGTGAGGGAGACCCAGTACTTC. It encodes CASSLPWGGVRETQYF.